The clone carrying this TCR beta chain has only one observation. Unmatched junction bases numbered 5, after V lost 1 base and J lost 10 bases. This CDR3 has 14 amino acids. CDR1 and CDR2 from the germline V gene are LGHNA and YNFKEQ. The record originates from a study of T cell changes during pregnancy in multiple sclerosis. Sequenced by immunoSEQ multiplex PCR; TCRdb stores in-frame clones only, minus some. The sample consists of fewer than 60,000 clones, about 90% of them appearing once. Sequenced here: CD4+ T cells from peripheral blood mononuclear cells, sampled after pregnancy. The rearrangement joins TRBV4-2 to TRBJ2-1, with TRBD2 matching over 9 bases. The clonotype was recovered from a female donor with multiple sclerosis, enrolled in a pregnancy study. CDR3 residues: CASSQGATSGEQFF. CDR3 nucleotide sequence: TGTGCCAGCAGCCAAGGGGCAACTAGCGGGGAGCAGTTCTTC.